This T cell receptor (beta chain) was captured by sequencing in a study of PD-L1 blockade in urothelial cancer. The overall study: Bladder-origin urothelial cancer in males covered about 85% of the roughly 29 patients. Blood analysis took place 3 weeks (second dose) and 6 weeks after treatment start. T cells numbered a median of approximately 130,000 in the blood samples.

Time point reported: pretreatment peripheral blood. CDR1 is PRHDT, CDR2 FYEKMQ, per germline (reference sequence). The CDR3 runs to 18 residues. The trim removed 5 bases at V and 1 base at J, leaving 16 bases unmatched. PCRs each included synthetic TCR analog templates spiked in. Measured with immunoSEQ multiplex PCR; TCRdb has only the in-frame clones, and not every one. The data hold some 52,000 clones, with around 72% observed a single time. The J gene is TRBJ1-1, the V gene TRBV13; 7 bases are shared with TRBD1. The clonotype comes from a man aged 70-80 years with urothelial cancer. This material consisted of PBMCs, taken around atezolizumab (anti-PD-L1) treatment. The CDR3 DNA is TGTGCCAGCAGCCATGGACAGGTTGACATATCCTGGAACACTGAAGCTTTCTTT. Residues: CASSHGQVDISWNTEAFF.